Each of the 8 T cell receptor beta chains below was sequenced from the same sample in a study of cytomegalovirus exposure and HLA in healthy donors. This PCR relied on a set of 60 Vbeta primers and 13 Jbeta primers. Some clones are missing from TCRdb's copy, which holds only in-frame ones; the method was immunoSEQ multiplex PCR. Of 90,000 to 100,000 clones listed, 76% were seen once; the top ten hold around 17%. The sample consisted of PBMCs. The receptor set was obtained from a woman between 55 and 75 years old in good health and CMV-seropositive.

The CDR3 region has the DNA TGTGCCATCAGTGAGAATAATCGGGGGGGGGCGTCAGGGCCCCAGCATTTT. This codes for CAISENNRGGASGPQHF. The chain is built from TRBV10-3 and TRBJ1-5; tentative D call: TRBD1 (6 bases). Germline CDR1 ENHRY, CDR2 SYGVKD. There are 17 residues in the CDR3. Trimming removed 2 bases at V and 9 bases at J, with 23 bases between.

DNA for the CDR3: TGTGCCAGCAGCTTAGCGGGGGCGGGAGATACGCAGTATTTT. Its protein is CASSLAGAGDTQYF. The J gene is TRBJ2-3, the V gene TRBV5-4; 8 nucleotides align to TRBD2. The CDR3 has 14 residues. The V gene end was trimmed by 2 bases and the J gene end by 5 bases; junction bases not matched to a gene: 4. CDR1 and CDR2 (germline): SGHNT, YYREEE (reference sequence). The full variable domain, rest sourced from reference TRBV5-4 and TRBJ2-3, is ETGVTQSPTHLIKTRGQQVTLRCSSQSGHNTVSWYQQALGQGPQFIFQYYREEENGRGNFPPRFSGLQFPNYSSELNVNALELDDSALYLCASSLAGAGDTQYFGPGTRLTVL.

This clone occurred once. J is TRBJ2-6 and V is TRBV5-6, with a possible D match to TRBD1 (6 bases). Trimming shortened V by 5 bases and J by 3 bases, and 12 bases separated the two germline ends. CDR1 SGHDT and CDR2 YYEEEE come from the germline V gene. The CDR3 is 15 amino acids. The CDR3: CASSSQGFGANVLTF. As DNA, the CDR3 is TGTGCCAGCAGTTCACAGGGTTTTGGGGCCAACGTCCTGACTTTC.

The gene calls are TRBV11-2 and TRBJ2-7; D might be TRBD2 (5 bases). Per the germline V gene, CDR1 is SGHAT and CDR2 is FQNNGV. Trimming pared 5 bases from V and 6 bases from J, leaving 11 bases between. The CDR3 consists of 12 residues. CDR3 loop: CASSHEGREQYF. The DNA of the CDR3 is TGTGCCAGCAGCCACGAGGGCCGCGAGCAGTACTTC.

This chain uses TRBV5-3 with TRBJ2-5, with D possibly matching TRBD2 (5 bases). TRBV5-3 is given ORF status, its function remaining uncertain. V was shortened by 9 bases and J by 5 bases, with 8 bases between the two germline ends. The CDR3 consists of 10 residues. The CDR3 coding sequence is TGTGCCAATTCGGGGGAGACCCAGTACTTC. Translated: CANSGETQYF.

J is TRBJ2-1 and V is TRBV10-3, with 8 positions matching TRBD2. The junction had 3 bases not matched to a gene; V was cut back by 4 bases and J by 7 bases. The CDR3 loop spans 13 amino acids. Germline V CDR1 and CDR2: ENHRY, SYGVKD. The CDR3 region has the DNA TGTGCCATCAGTGTCAGCGGGAGTAATGAGCAGTTCTTC. This sequence encodes CAISVSGSNEQFF.

The genes are TRBV19 and TRBJ2-7; D is undetermined. The germline V and J ends were trimmed by 3 bases and 1 base, with 7 bases remaining between them. CDR1 and CDR2 (germline): LNHDA, SQIVND (reference sequence). The CDR3 spans 13 residues. The DNA for the CDR3 is TGTGCCAGTAGTATGGGCAGGTCCTACGAGCAGTACTTC. This gives the protein CASSMGRSYEQYF.

This chain joins TRBV2 and TRBJ2-2; the match to TRBD1 covers 9 bases. The CDR3 has 15 residues. V shed 4 bases, J shed 7 bases, and the junction held 7 bases outside the gene matches. Germline V lookup: CDR1 SNHLY, CDR2 FYNNEI. The CDR3 DNA reads TGTGCCAGCAGTGCGGGACAGGGTGTTGGCGGGGAGCTGTTTTTT. Translating gives CASSAGQGVGGELFF.